The clone carrying this T cell receptor beta chain was observed a handful of times. Antigen specificity is unknown. These data belong to a study of T-cell reconstitution after alpha-beta-depleted transplantation in children. This sample's TCRbeta library carried unique molecular identifier barcodes. TCRdb independently ran MiXCR on the PCR reads; one entry per CDR3 protein. The table shows approximately 350,000 distinct CDR3 sequences, with 15% to 20% occurring only once. Whole-study findings and limits: The origin of high day-60 TCRbeta diversity in some patients lay in surviving recipient T cells and thymic progenitors.

CDR1 is MDHEN, CDR2 SYDVKM, per germline. CDR3 size: 16 residues. With 6 bases removed from V and 2 bases from J, the gap between germline ends came to 14 bases. This specimen was PBMCs, mostly from graft donor cells, taken 360 days after TCRalphabeta/CD19-depleted stem cell transplant. The rearrangement uses TRBV28 and TRBJ1-6; tentative D call: TRBD1 (5 bases). This receptor was taken from a male patient between 2 and 15 years old who had a stem cell transplant for acute lymphoblastic leukemia, so the T cells may come from the graft donor. The CDR3 sequence is CASSPGTSAYNSPLHF. In DNA, the CDR3 is TGTGCCAGCAGCCCCGGGACCTCGGCCTATAATTCACCCCTCCACTTT. Based on the CDR3 plus reference TRBV28 and TRBJ1-6, the full variable domain is DVKVTQSSRYLVKRTGEKVFLECVQDMDHENMFWYRQDPGLGLRLIYFSYDVKMKEKGDIPEGYSVSREKKERFSLILESASTNQTSMYLCASSPGTSAYNSPLHFGNGTRLTVT.